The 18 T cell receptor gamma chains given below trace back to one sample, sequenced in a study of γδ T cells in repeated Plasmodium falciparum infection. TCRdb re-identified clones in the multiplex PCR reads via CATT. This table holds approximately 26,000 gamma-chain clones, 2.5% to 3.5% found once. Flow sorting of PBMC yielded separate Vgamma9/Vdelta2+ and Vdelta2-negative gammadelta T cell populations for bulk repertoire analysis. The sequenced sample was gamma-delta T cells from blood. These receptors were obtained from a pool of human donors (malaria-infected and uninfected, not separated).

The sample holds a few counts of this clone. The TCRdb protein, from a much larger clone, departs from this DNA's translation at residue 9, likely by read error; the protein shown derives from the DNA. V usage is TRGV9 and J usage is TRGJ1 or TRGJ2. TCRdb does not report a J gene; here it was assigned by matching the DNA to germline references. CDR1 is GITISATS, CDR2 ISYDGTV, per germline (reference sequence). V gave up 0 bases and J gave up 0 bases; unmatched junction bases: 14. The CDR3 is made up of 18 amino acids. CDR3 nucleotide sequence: TGTGCCTTGTGGGAGGTGCACGAGGCAGATCGGAATTATTATAAGAAACTCTTT. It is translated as CALWEVHEADRNYYKKLF.

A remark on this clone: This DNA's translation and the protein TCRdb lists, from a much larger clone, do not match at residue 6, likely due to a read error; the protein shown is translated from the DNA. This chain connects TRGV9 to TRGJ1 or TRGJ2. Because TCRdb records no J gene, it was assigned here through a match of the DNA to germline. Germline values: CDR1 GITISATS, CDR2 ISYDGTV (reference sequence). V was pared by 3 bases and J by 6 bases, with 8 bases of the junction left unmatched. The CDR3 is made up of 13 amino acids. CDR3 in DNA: TGTGCCTTGTGGGAGCTCATTAGTTATAAGAAACTCTTT. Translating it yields CALWELISYKKLF.

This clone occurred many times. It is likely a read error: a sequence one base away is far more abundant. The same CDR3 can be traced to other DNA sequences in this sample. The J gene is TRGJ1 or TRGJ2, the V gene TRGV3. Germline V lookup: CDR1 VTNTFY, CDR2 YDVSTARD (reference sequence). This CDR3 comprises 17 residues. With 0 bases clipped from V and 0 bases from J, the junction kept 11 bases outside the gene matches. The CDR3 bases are TGTGCCACCTGGGACAGGCGACAGCCTGTGAATTATTATAAGAAACTCTTT. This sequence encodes CATWDRRQPVNYYKKLF.

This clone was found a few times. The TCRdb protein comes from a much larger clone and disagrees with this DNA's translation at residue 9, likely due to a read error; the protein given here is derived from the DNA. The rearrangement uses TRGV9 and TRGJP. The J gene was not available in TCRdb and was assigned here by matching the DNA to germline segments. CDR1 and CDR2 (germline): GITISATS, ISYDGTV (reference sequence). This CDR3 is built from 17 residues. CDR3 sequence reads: CALWEGMQKLGKKIKVF. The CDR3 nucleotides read TGTGCCTTGTGGGAGGGGATGCAAAAGTTGGGCAAAAAAATCAAGGTATTT.

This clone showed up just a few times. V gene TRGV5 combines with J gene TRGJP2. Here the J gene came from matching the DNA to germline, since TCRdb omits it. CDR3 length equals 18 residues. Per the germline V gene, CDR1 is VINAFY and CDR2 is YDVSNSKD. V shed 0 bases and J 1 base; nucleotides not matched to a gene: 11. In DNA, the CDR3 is TGTGCCACCTGGGACAGGCTCGCGTTTTGTAGTAGTGATTGGATCAAGACGTTT. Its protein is CATWDRLAFCSSDWIKTF.

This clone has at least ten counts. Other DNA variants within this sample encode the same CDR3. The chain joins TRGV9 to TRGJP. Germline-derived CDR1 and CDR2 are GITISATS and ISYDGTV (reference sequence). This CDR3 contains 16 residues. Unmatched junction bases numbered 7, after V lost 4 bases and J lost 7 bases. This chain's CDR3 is CALWDARELGKKIKVF. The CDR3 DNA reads TGTGCCTTGTGGGACGCTAGGGAGTTGGGCAAAAAAATCAAGGTATTT.

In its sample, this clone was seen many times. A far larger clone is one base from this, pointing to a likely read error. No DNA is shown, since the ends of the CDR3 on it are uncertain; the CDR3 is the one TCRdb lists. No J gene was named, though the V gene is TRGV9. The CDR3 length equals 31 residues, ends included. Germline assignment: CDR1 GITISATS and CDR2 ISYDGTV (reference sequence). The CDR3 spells CALWEAIIIRNSLAVEQHLLSQVSIGRIQHF.

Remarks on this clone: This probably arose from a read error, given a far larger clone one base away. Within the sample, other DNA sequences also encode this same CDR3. CDR3 DNA: TGTGCCACCTGGGACGGGCGGGTTTCCTATAAGAAACTCTTT. It yields the protein CATWDGRVSYKKLF. J is TRGJ1 or TRGJ2 and V is TRGV2. TCRdb leaves out the J gene; it was filled in here by matching the DNA to germline. The germline CDR1 and CDR2 sequences are EGSNGY and YDSYNSKV. The CDR3 covers 14 residues. V was clipped by 0 bases and J by 7 bases; unmatched bases: 9.

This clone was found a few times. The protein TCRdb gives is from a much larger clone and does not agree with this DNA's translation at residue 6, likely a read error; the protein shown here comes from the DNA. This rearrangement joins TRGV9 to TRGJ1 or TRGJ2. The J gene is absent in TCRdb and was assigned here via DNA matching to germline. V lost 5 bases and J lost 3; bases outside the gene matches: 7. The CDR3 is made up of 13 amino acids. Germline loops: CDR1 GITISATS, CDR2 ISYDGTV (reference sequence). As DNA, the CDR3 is TGTGCCTTGTGGGGAGAGAGTTATTATAAGAAACTCTTT. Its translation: CALWGESYYKKLF.

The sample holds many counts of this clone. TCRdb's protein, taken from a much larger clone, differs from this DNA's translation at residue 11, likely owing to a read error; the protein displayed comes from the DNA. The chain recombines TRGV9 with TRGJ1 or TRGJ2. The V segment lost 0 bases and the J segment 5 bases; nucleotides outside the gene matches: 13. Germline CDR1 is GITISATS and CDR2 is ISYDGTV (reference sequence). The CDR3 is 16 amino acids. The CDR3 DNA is TGTGCCTTGTGGGAGGTGCACAATGGCGAAGATTATAAGAAACTCTTT. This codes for CALWEVHNGEDYKKLF.

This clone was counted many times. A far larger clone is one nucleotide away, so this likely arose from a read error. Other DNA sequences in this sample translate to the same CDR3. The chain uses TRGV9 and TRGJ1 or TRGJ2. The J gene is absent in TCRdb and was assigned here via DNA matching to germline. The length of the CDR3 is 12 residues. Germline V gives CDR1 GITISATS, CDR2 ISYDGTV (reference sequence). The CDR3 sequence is CALWEVKYKKLF. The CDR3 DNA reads TGTGCCCTGTGGGAGGTGAAATATAAGAAACTCTTT.

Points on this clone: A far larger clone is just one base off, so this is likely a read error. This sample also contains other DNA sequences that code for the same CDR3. CDR3 loop: CALWTYSSDWIKTF. The DNA for the CDR3 is TGTGCCTTGTGGACTTACAGTAGTGATTGGATCAAGACGTTT. This chain joins TRGV9 and TRGJP2. Germline CDR1 is GITISATS and CDR2 is ISYDGTV (reference sequence). This CDR3 comprises 14 residues. V lost 6 bases and J lost 2; bases outside the gene matches: 6.

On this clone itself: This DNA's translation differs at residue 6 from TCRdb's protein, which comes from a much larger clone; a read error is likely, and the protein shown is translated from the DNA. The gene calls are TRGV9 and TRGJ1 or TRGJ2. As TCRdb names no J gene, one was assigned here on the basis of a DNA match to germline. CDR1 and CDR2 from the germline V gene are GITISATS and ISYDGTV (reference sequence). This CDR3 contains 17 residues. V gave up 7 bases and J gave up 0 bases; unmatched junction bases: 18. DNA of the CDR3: TGTGCCTTGTGTCTCCTCAACCGACAACCGAATTATTATAAGAAACTCTTT. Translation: CALCLLNRQPNYYKKLF.

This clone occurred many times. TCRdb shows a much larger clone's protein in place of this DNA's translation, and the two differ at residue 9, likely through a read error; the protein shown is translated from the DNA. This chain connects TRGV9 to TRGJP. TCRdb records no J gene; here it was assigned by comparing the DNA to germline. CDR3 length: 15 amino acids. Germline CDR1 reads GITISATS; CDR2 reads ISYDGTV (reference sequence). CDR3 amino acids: CALWELKLSKKIKVF. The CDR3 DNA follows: TGTGCCTTGTGGGAGTTAAAGTTGAGCAAAAAAATCAAGGTATTT.

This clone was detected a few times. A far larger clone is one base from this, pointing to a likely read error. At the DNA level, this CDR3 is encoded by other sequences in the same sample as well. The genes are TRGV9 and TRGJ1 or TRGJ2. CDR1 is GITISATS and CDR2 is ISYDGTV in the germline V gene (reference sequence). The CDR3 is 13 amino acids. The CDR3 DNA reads TGCGCCTTGTGGGATTACATTTATTATAAGAAACTCTTT. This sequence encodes CALWDYIYYKKLF.

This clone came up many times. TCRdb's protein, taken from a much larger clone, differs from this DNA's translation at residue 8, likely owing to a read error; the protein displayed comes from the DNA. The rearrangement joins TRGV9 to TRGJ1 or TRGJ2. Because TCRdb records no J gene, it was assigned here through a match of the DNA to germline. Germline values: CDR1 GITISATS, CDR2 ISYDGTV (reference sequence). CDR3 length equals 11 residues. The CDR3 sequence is CALWVGYEKLF. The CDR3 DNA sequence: TGTGCCTTGTGGGTGGGTTATGAGAAACTCTTT.

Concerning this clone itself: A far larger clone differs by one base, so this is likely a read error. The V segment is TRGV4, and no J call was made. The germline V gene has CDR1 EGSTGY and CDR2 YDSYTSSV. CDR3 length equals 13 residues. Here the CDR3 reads CATWASSYYKKLF. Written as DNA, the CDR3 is TGTGCCACCTGGGCCTCGTCTTATTATAAGAAGCTCTTT.

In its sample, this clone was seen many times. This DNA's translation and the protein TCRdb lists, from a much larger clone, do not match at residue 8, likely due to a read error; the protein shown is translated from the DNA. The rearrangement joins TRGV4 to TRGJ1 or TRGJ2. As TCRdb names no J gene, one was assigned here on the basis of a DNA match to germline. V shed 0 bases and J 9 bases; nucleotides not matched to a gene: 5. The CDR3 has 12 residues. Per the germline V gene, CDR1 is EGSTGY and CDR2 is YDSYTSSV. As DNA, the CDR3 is TGTGCCACCTGGGATGGGTGGTGTAAGAAACTCTTT. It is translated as CATWDGWCKKLF.